These 31 T cell receptor beta chains came from one sample sequenced in a study of OX40 agonist ivuxolimab in advanced cancers. Assay used: immunoSEQ multiplex PCR; TCRdb lists only in-frame clones, some missing. The table shows more than 70,000 clones, with under 95% occurring only once. Sample: CD4+ or CD8+ T cells sorted from blood, taken in a trial of the OX40 agonist ivuxolimab. These receptors all come from an adult with an advanced solid tumor such as melanoma, head and neck, liver or kidney cancer.

This clone was observed once. This rearrangement joins TRBV4-3 to TRBJ2-5; 10 bases map to TRBD1. The J call may be wrong; the DNA end is better matched by TRBJ2-7. The CDR3 has 15 amino acids. CDR1 is LGHNA and CDR2 is YSLEER in the germline V gene. CDR3 region: CASSPGTGAYYEQYF. The DNA for the CDR3 is TGCGCCAGCAGCCCCGGGACAGGGGCCTACTACGAGCAGTACTTC.

This chain uses TRBV2 with TRBJ1-4, with a tentative D call TRBD1 (6 bases). Trimming took 5 bases from V and 5 from J, leaving 18 bases between them. Germline CDR1 is SNHLY and CDR2 is FYNNEI. This CDR3 contains 16 residues. CDR3 residues: CASSLRGAQRNEKLFF. For the CDR3, the DNA is TGTGCCAGCAGTTTACGGGGGGCCCAGCGGAATGAAAAACTGTTTTTT.

This chain links TRBV13 with TRBJ2-7; D is tentatively TRBD1 or TRBD2 (5 bases each). The V and J ends lost 6 bases and 2 bases respectively, with 17 bases between them. Germline CDR1 PRHDT, CDR2 FYEKMQ (reference sequence). The CDR3 extends over 15 amino acids. CDR3 sequence: CASRLGPGTPYEQYF. The CDR3 bases are TGTGCCAGCAGACTGGGGCCAGGGACCCCCTACGAGCAGTACTTC.

The genes are TRBV4-1 and TRBJ1-6; D might be TRBD1 (6 bases). The CDR3 loop spans 17 amino acids. The germline V gene encodes CDR1 MGHRA and CDR2 YSYEKL. Trimming removed 0 bases at V and 8 bases at J, with 17 bases between. The CDR3 bases are TGCGCCAGCAGCCAAGAAGGGCAGGGGAGAAGGGATTCACCCCTCCACTTT. Translated, it gives CASSQEGQGRRDSPLHF.

The chain couples TRBV6-1 to TRBJ1-2; 11 nucleotides agree with TRBD1. The CDR3 runs 13 residues. Germline CDR1 reads MNHNS; CDR2 reads SASEGT. V lost 7 bases and J lost 8; bases outside the gene matches: 6. The CDR3 nucleotides read TGTGCCAGCACCGGACAGGGGGCTTGGGGCTACACCTTC. Its protein is CASTGQGAWGYTF.

This CDR3 is CASSFSRGNSPLHF. CDR3 sequence (DNA): TGTGCCAGCAGCTTTAGCAGGGGGAATTCACCCCTCCACTTT. This chain joins TRBV7-9 and TRBJ1-6, with 7 bases lining up with TRBD1. V was clipped by 3 bases and J by 7 bases; unmatched bases: 3. The CDR3 totals 14 residues. Germline V gene sequence: CDR1 SEHNR, CDR2 FQNEAQ (reference sequence).

This sequence joins TRBV29-1 and TRBJ1-1; TRBD1 matches at 8 bases. Trimming took 6 bases from V and 0 from J; bases not matched to a gene: 12. This CDR3 contains 16 residues. Germline assignment: CDR1 SQVTM and CDR2 ANQGSEA. The CDR3 loop is CSVGLEPGGMNTEAFF. CDR3 DNA sequence: TGCAGCGTGGGTTTGGAGCCAGGGGGCATGAACACTGAAGCTTTCTTT.

The chain recombines TRBV4-3 with TRBJ2-5; TRBD2 is a possible D gene (7 bases). The CDR3 length is 18 residues. The V gene's germline CDR1 is LGHNA and CDR2 YSLEER. With 0 bases removed from V and 4 bases from J, the gap between germline ends came to 21 bases. The DNA of the CDR3 is TGCGCCAGCAGCCAAGACGTGGCGGGGGCCTTACGGGGAGAGACCCAGTACTTC. Amino acid sequence: CASSQDVAGALRGETQYF.

The rearrangement uses TRBV27 and TRBJ2-1; D unresolved. Germline-derived CDR1 and CDR2 are MNHEY and SMNVEV (reference sequence). The V end lost 3 bases, the J end lost 1 base, and 7 bases lay between the germline ends. The CDR3 covers 14 residues. The CDR3 region has the DNA TGTGCCAGCAGTTTGGCTGGGTCCTACAATGAGCAGTTCTTC. Translated: CASSLAGSYNEQFF.

This clone came up once. The chain carries TRBV11-2 and TRBJ1-2, with 8 nucleotides matching TRBD1. The CDR3 covers 13 residues. Germline CDR1 and CDR2: SGHAT and FQNNGV. Trimming at V came to 2 bases and at J to 6 bases, leaving 2 bases not matched to a gene. The CDR3 DNA reads TGTGCCAGCAGCTTACAGGGGGCGGATGGCTACACCTTC. Translating it yields CASSLQGADGYTF.

The chain links TRBV4-3 to TRBJ1-4; D is unclear. Trimming left V 9 bases short and J 1 base short, with 9 bases between. CDR3 size: 13 residues. Germline CDR1 LGHNA, CDR2 YSLEER. The CDR3 DNA follows: TGCGCCAGATGCTCAGGAACTAATGAAAAACTGTTTTTT. This gives the protein CARCSGTNEKLFF.

V usage is TRBV14 and J usage is TRBJ2-7; 8 bases match TRBD2. V shed 0 bases and J 2 bases; nucleotides not matched to a gene: 9. This CDR3 is built from 17 residues. Per germline, CDR1 SGHDN and CDR2 FVKESK. The CDR3 is CASSQDLRTSLPYEQYF. Written as DNA, the CDR3 is TGTGCCAGCAGCCAAGATCTACGGACTAGCTTACCCTACGAGCAGTACTTC. The complete variable domain, with remaining parts taken from reference TRBV14 and TRBJ2-7, reads EAGVTQFPSHSVIEKGQTVTLRCDPISGHDNLYWYRRVMGKEIKFLLHFVKESKQDESGMPNNRFLAERTGGTYSTLKVQPAELEDSGVYFCASSQDLRTSLPYEQYFGPGTRLTVT.

The genes are TRBV4-1 and TRBJ2-1; D is ambiguous. CDR1 is MGHRA, CDR2 YSYEKL, per germline. The CDR3 spans 16 residues. V lost 5 bases and J 6 bases, leaving 20 bases between the germline ends. The CDR3: CASSSWADIMRNEQFF. The CDR3 nucleotides are TGCGCCAGCAGCTCGTGGGCCGACATAATGCGCAATGAGCAGTTCTTC.

V and J are TRBV19 and TRBJ2-3; D call uncertain. The germline gives CDR1 LNHDA, CDR2 SQIVND (reference sequence). The V gene lost 1 base and the J gene lost 0 bases, with 5 bases spanning the gap. The CDR3 is made up of 14 amino acids. CDR3 sequence: CASSIVGSTDTQYF. DNA for the CDR3: TGTGCCAGTAGTATAGTAGGTAGCACAGATACGCAGTATTTT.

V is TRBV7-9 and J is TRBJ1-4; D might be TRBD1 (6 bases). Germline V gene lookup returns CDR1 SEHNR and CDR2 FQNEAQ (reference sequence). Trimming left V 5 bases short and J 0 bases short, with 10 bases between. The CDR3 consists of 15 residues. The CDR3: CASSPRQATNEKLFF. CDR3 bases: TGTGCCAGCAGCCCGCGACAGGCAACTAATGAAAAACTGTTTTTT.

V is TRBV27 and J is TRBJ2-7; D ambiguous. V was cut by 6 bases and J by 7 bases, with 25 bases left in between. Germline V gene lookup returns CDR1 MNHEY and CDR2 SMNVEV (reference sequence). This CDR3 has 16 amino acids. The CDR3 loop reads CASRPLTPRPGLEQYF. Here the CDR3 DNA reads TGTGCCAGCAGGCCCCTTACGCCCCGACCGGGCTTGGAGCAGTACTTC.

The V gene is TRBV19, the J gene TRBJ2-1; TRBD2 matches at 7 bases. The CDR3 has 15 residues. V shed 5 bases and J 1 base; nucleotides not matched to a gene: 5. Germline CDR1 and CDR2: LNHDA and SQIVND (reference sequence). The CDR3 sequence is CASSPQGLSYNEQFF. CDR3 bases: TGTGCCAGTAGTCCCCAGGGACTATCCTACAATGAGCAGTTCTTC. Full variable domain (outside the CDR3, taken from reference TRBV19 and TRBJ2-1): DGGITQSPKYLFRKEGQNVTLSCEQNLNHDAMYWYRQDPGQGLRLIYYSQIVNDFQKGDIAEGYSVSREKKESFPLTVTSAQKNPTAFYLCASSPQGLSYNEQFFGPGTRLTVL.

The chain links TRBV5-8 to TRBJ1-5, with D hard to call. V lost 0 bases, J lost 0 bases, and 10 bases lay in between. Germline CDR1 is SGHTS and CDR2 is YDEGEE. The CDR3 runs to 16 residues. The CDR3 DNA follows: TGTGCCAGCAGCTTGGTGGCAGGTTATAGCAATCAGCCCCAGCATTTT. Translating gives CASSLVAGYSNQPQHF. Using reference TRBV5-8 and TRBJ1-5 for the parts outside the CDR3, the full variable domain is EAGVTQSPTHLIKTRGQQATLRCSPISGHTSVYWYQQALGLGLQFLLWYDEGEERNRGNFPPRFSGRQFPNYSSELNVNALELEDSALYLCASSLVAGYSNQPQHFGDGTRLSIL.

The chain couples TRBV7-8 to TRBJ1-5, with D possibly matching TRBD1 (5 bases). The CDR3 is 16 residues long. V lost 5 bases to trimming and J lost 0 bases, with 14 bases between them. CDR1 and CDR2 (germline): SGHVS, FQNEAQ. CDR3 in amino acids: CASSEPGTYSNQPQHF. CDR3 DNA sequence: TGTGCCAGCAGCGAACCCGGGACCTATAGCAATCAGCCCCAGCATTTT.

V usage is TRBV29-1 and J usage is TRBJ1-1; D might be TRBD1 (5 bases). Germline CDR1 reads SQVTM; CDR2 reads ANQGSEA. With 1 base removed from V and 6 bases from J, the gap between germline ends came to 9 bases. CDR3 length: 12 amino acids. The CDR3 here is CSVEAGPAEAFF. The DNA for the CDR3 is TGCAGCGTTGAAGCAGGGCCGGCTGAAGCTTTCTTT.

This chain connects TRBV9 to TRBJ1-3, with D unresolved. Trimming cost V 0 bases and J 6 bases, with 4 bases left between them. This CDR3 has 12 amino acids. The germline V gene has CDR1 SGDLS and CDR2 YYNGEE. For the CDR3, the DNA is TGTGCCAGCAGCGTAGAAGAAAACACCATATATTTT. Translating it yields CASSVEENTIYF.

V usage is TRBV4-1 and J usage is TRBJ2-2, with D unclear. Germline V lookup: CDR1 MGHRA, CDR2 YSYEKL. V was cut by 0 bases and J by 1 base, with 12 bases left in between. This CDR3 has 17 residues. CDR3 sequence (DNA): TGCGCCAGCAGCCAAGAAATAGGCCAGGTGAACACCGGGGAGCTGTTTTTT. It yields the protein CASSQEIGQVNTGELFF.

This chain joins TRBV5-1 and TRBJ1-3; maybe TRBD1 (5 bases). Trimming pared 0 bases from V and 4 bases from J, leaving 11 bases between. This CDR3 comprises 15 residues. Germline V gives CDR1 SGHRS, CDR2 YFSETQ. The CDR3 sequence is CASSLGGASGNTIYF. DNA of the CDR3: TGCGCCAGCAGCTTGGGGGGCGCTTCAGGAAACACCATATATTTT.

DNA of the CDR3: TGTGCCAGCAGCGTAGACGGTAATAGCAATCAGCCCCAGCATTTT. Residues: CASSVDGNSNQPQHF. The chain employs TRBV9 and TRBJ1-5; unclear D gene. Per germline, CDR1 SGDLS and CDR2 YYNGEE. This CDR3 is 15 amino acids long. V lost 0 bases to trimming and J lost 0 bases, with 7 bases between them.

The V call is TRBV4-3, the J call TRBJ2-3; 10 nucleotides agree with TRBD2. Germline CDR1 is LGHNA and CDR2 is YSLEER. Trimming at V came to 2 bases and at J to 4 bases, leaving 6 bases not matched to a gene. The length of the CDR3 is 16 residues. CDR3 in DNA: TGCGCCAGCAGCCAACAACTAGCGGGAAAGGCAGATACGCAGTATTTT. Amino acids: CASSQQLAGKADTQYF.

The V call is TRBV28, the J call TRBJ2-3; perhaps TRBD2 as D (6 bases). The CDR3 covers 15 residues. The germline V and J ends were trimmed by 3 bases and 2 bases, with 12 bases remaining between them. Germline V gives CDR1 MDHEN, CDR2 SYDVKM. This CDR3 is CASSLEGPSTDTQYF. The CDR3 region has the DNA TGTGCCAGCAGTTTGGAGGGGCCCTCCACAGATACGCAGTATTTT. Based on the CDR3 plus reference TRBV28 and TRBJ2-3, the full variable domain is DVKVTQSSRYLVKRTGEKVFLECVQDMDHENMFWYRQDPGLGLRLIYFSYDVKMKEKGDIPEGYSVSREKKERFSLILESASTNQTSMYLCASSLEGPSTDTQYFGPGTRLTVL.

CDR3 amino acids: CASSQGSGLDSYEQYF. Here the CDR3 DNA reads TGCGCCAGCAGCCAAGGGTCGGGACTAGACTCCTACGAGCAGTACTTC. The rearrangement joins TRBV4-3 to TRBJ2-7; TRBD2 matches at 8 bases. Trimming cost V 1 base and J 0 bases; bases outside gene matches: 5. CDR3 length: 16 residues. The germline V gene encodes CDR1 LGHNA and CDR2 YSLEER.

This sequence joins TRBV7-6 and TRBJ1-4; D might be TRBD1 (6 bases). This CDR3 has 16 amino acids. Trimming took off 2 bases at V and 3 bases at J, with 13 bases between the two ends. Germline CDR1 SGHVS, CDR2 FNYEAQ. The CDR3 nucleotides are TGTGCCAGCAGCTTAACAGGGATAGGGGCTAATGAAAAACTGTTTTTT. Encoded protein: CASSLTGIGANEKLFF.

The chain uses TRBV27 and TRBJ2-1, with 12 nucleotides matching TRBD2. CDR3 length: 15 amino acids. With V trimmed by 4 bases and J by 7 bases, 5 bases remained unmatched. Germline lookup yields CDR1 MNHEY and CDR2 SMNVEV (reference sequence). CDR3 sequence reads: CASSWLAGGQNEQFF. The CDR3 DNA reads as TGTGCCAGCAGTTGGCTAGCGGGGGGGCAAAATGAGCAGTTCTTC.

The chain links TRBV5-1 to TRBJ2-3; D may be TRBD1 or TRBD2 (6 bases each). V was trimmed by 4 bases and J by 2 bases, leaving 14 bases between them. CDR1 SGHRS and CDR2 YFSETQ come from the germline V gene. The CDR3 contains 15 residues. This CDR3 reads CASSPGASDTDTQYF. In DNA form, the CDR3 reads TGCGCCAGCAGCCCGGGGGCCTCCGACACAGATACGCAGTATTTT.

The chain couples TRBV29-1 to TRBJ1-1, with 7 bases fitting TRBD1. With V trimmed by 4 bases and J by 10 bases, 6 bases remained unmatched. The germline gives CDR1 SQVTM, CDR2 ANQGSEA. CDR3 length: 11 residues. The CDR3 is CSVGFRGVAFF. In DNA, the CDR3 is TGCAGCGTTGGTTTCAGGGGGGTAGCTTTCTTT.